This is a list of T cell receptor beta chains from one sample in a study of T cells in localized non-small cell lung cancer. Method: immunoSEQ multiplex PCR; TCRdb's copy keeps in-frame clones and lacks some. The sample contains roughly 40,000 clones, approximately 81% of which appear only once. The source material was peripheral blood mononuclear cells, sampled before any cancer treatment. These receptors were collected from a male donor older than 55 with stage II lung adenocarcinoma. Both conserved end residues are part of each CDR3. A D gene is named only where the DNA matches it firmly. Some rows mark clone size as missing; the rest say once, few, many or name a class of expanded clone.

J gene	D gene	clone size	V gene	CDR3 DNA	CDR3 protein
TRBJ2-1	.	once	TRBV10-3	TGTGCCATCAGTGAGTCGGGGGGGACAGGTCAGTTCTTC	CAISESGGTGQFF
TRBJ1-5	.	.	TRBV5-5	TGTGCCAGCAGCTCGGGACTGACTAGCAATCAGCCCCAGCATTTT	CASSSGLTSNQPQHF
TRBJ2-1	.	.	TRBV5-1	TGCGCCAGCAGCTTGGCAGCTAATGAGCAGTTCTTC	CASSLAANEQFF
TRBJ1-1	.	.	TRBV2	TGTGCCACACAATCGGAAGGGACATGGCTTGATTATTTCTTT	CATQSEGTWLDYFF
TRBJ1-2	.	few	TRBV29-1	TGCAGCGTTGAGGACGGCGGTCCTACCTATGGCTACACCTTC	CSVEDGGPTYGYTF
TRBJ1-2	.	.	TRBV7-8	TGTGCCAGCAGCCCCTCGGGGGACTATGGCTACACCTTC	CASSPSGDYGYTF
TRBJ1-5	.	.	TRBV2	TGTGCCAGCAGTGAAGCGCTGAGGCAGCCCCAGCATTTT	CASSEALRQPQHF
TRBJ2-2	.	.	TRBV7-2	TGTGCCAGCAGCTTAGTTTTGGGCGCCAGCACCGGGGAGCTGTTTTTT	CASSLVLGASTGELFF
TRBJ2-7	.	.	TRBV5-6	TGTGCCAGCAGCTCCGCAGAGCACTCCTACGAGCAGTACTTC	CASSSAEHSYEQYF
TRBJ1-4	.	.	TRBV6-6	TGTGCCAGCAGTTACCTTGGGTCGGGGACTAATGAAAAACTGTTTTTT	CASSYLGSGTNEKLFF
TRBJ2-7	TRBD1	.	TRBV10-3	TGTGCCATCAGGAAAGACAGGGACAAGCAGTACTTC	CAIRKDRDKQYF
TRBJ1-5	.	.	TRBV5-8	TGTGCCAGCAGCTCCCAGGCGGTGGGTCTCGGGAATCAGCCCCAGCATTTT	CASSSQAVGLGNQPQHF
TRBJ2-7	.	few	TRBV7-2	TGTGCCAGCAGCCTTAGCAGCTTCAGCACCTACGAGCAGTACTTC	CASSLSSFSTYEQYF
TRBJ1-2	.	.	TRBV6-5	TGTGCCAGCAAGCGGGACCAAGGGGGCTACACCTTC	CASKRDQGGYTF
TRBJ1-1	TRBD1	.	TRBV5-1	TGCGCCAGCAGCAATATCCGGGACAGGCTGAACACTGAAGCTTTCTTT	CASSNIRDRLNTEAFF
TRBJ1-1	.	.	TRBV6-6	TGTGCCAGCAGTCAGCTAGAACCGAACACTGAAGCTTTCTTT	CASSQLEPNTEAFF
TRBJ2-1	TRBD2	few	TRBV11-2	TGTGCCAGCAGCTTCGGGGAGGGCAGTGAGCAGTTCTTC	CASSFGEGSEQFF
TRBJ1-2	.	.	TRBV27	TGTGCCAGCAGCAGTCAGGGAGGGAGCTATGGCTACACCTTC	CASSSQGGSYGYTF
TRBJ2-3	.	once	TRBV28	TGTGCCAGCAGTTTGGGTCTACCTAGCACAGATACGCAGTATTTT	CASSLGLPSTDTQYF
TRBJ2-1	TRBD2	.	TRBV10-2	TGCGCCAGCATCAGTAGGACTAGCGGGAGGGACAATGAGCAGTTCTTC	CASISRTSGRDNEQFF
TRBJ2-6	.	.	TRBV12-5	TGTGCTAGTGCGCCATCTGGGGCCAACGTCCTGACTTTC	CASAPSGANVLTF
TRBJ2-3	TRBD2	.	TRBV6-6	TGTGCCAGCAGGCTTTTGAGCGGGAAGAGAACAGATACGCAGTATTTT	CASRLLSGKRTDTQYF
TRBJ1-1	TRBD1	few	TRBV19	TGTGCCAGCCGCGGACAGGGGAACACTGAAGCTTTCTTT	CASRGQGNTEAFF
TRBJ1-1	.	.	TRBV5-1	TGCGCCAGCAGGTCGAACACTGAAGCTTTCTTT	CASRSNTEAFF
TRBJ1-1	TRBD1	once	TRBV15	TGTGCCACCAGCAGAGGGGACAGGGTAGGAGCTGAAGCTTTCTTT	CATSRGDRVGAEAFF
TRBJ2-7	.	few	TRBV13	TGTGCCAGCAGCCCCCCGGGGCCCTACGAGCAGTACTTC	CASSPPGPYEQYF
TRBJ2-6	TRBD1	.	TRBV2	TGTGCCAGCAGTGGGGGACAGGGGGCCAAGTTACATAGCTCTGGGGCCAACGTCCTGACTTTC	CASSGGQGAKLHSSGANVLTF
TRBJ2-3	.	.	TRBV5-4	TGTGCCAGCAGCTTAGACGGACTGATCACAGATACGCAGTATTTT	CASSLDGLITDTQYF
TRBJ2-7	TRBD2	.	TRBV4-1	TGCGCCAGCAGCCAGGAACTAGCGGCTCTTTACGAGCAGTACTTC	CASSQELAALYEQYF